This is a list of T cell receptor beta chains from one sample in a study of T-cell reconstitution after alpha-beta-depleted transplantation in children. One entry per CDR3 protein, called by TCRdb with MiXCR from the PCR reads. The data hold a few hundred thousand distinct CDR3 sequences, with approximately 9.7% observed a single time. The sequencing used PBMCs from the stem cell graft donor, collected from the stem cell graft. These receptors all stem from a human donor who donated a stem cell graft to a child with SCID. Both conserved end residues are part of each CDR3. D genes are given only for firm matches. The size entry is marked missing in some rows and otherwise reads once, few, many or a size class.

-,TRBV20-1,-,TRBJ1-5,CSAAVSPRGQPQHF,TGCAGTGCCGCCGTATCCCCTCGGGGTCAGCCCCAGCATTTT
-,TRBV20-1,many,TRBJ1-1,CSAGGSRDTEAFF,TGCAGTGCAGGAGGGTCAAGGGACACTGAAGCTTTCTTT
-,TRBV20-1,many,TRBJ1-5,CSARGGLGVWGNQPQHF,TGCAGTGCTAGAGGTGGCCTAGGGGTGTGGGGCAATCAGCCCCAGCATTTT
-,TRBV28,many,TRBJ2-1,CASSSTLRNSYNEQFF,TGTGCCAGCAGTTCAACGCTCAGGAACTCCTACAATGAGCAGTTCTTC
-,TRBV20-1,many,TRBJ2-5,CSARAPPLETQYF,TGCAGTGCTAGAGCCCCCCCCCTAGAGACCCAGTACTTC
-,TRBV5-5,few,TRBJ1-3,CASSLGSSSFGNTIYF,TGTGCCAGCAGCTTGGGGAGCAGCTCATTTGGAAACACCATATATTTT
-,TRBV5-1,many,TRBJ2-1,CASSSGRGEQFF,TGCGCCAGCAGCTCGGGAAGGGGTGAGCAGTTCTTC
TRBD2,TRBV20-1,-,TRBJ2-1,CSASIGRGANEQFF,TGCAGTGCTAGTATTGGGCGGGGGGCCAATGAGCAGTTCTTC
-,TRBV5-1,many,TRBJ2-7,CASSVNSPSYEQYF,TGCGCCAGTTCCGTAAACTCACCTTCCTACGAGCAGTACTTC
TRBD2,TRBV28,many,TRBJ2-3,CASRTSGGADTQYF,TGTGCCAGCAGGACTAGCGGGGGGGCAGATACGCAGTATTTT
-,TRBV27,many,TRBJ1-4,CASPSLHSFSLVATNEKLFF,TGTGCCAGTCCTAGTTTGCACAGTTTTTCATTAGTTGCAACTAATGAAAAACTGTTTTTT
-,TRBV5-1,many,TRBJ2-7,CASSKGRGSYEQYF,TGCGCCAGCTCTAAGGGGAGAGGCTCCTACGAGCAGTACTTC
-,TRBV27,many,TRBJ2-3,CASRKGAYPSTDTQYF,TGTGCCAGCAGGAAGGGAGCTTACCCTAGCACAGATACGCAGTATTTT
-,TRBV20-1,-,TRBJ1-1,CSAYPDFNTEAFF,TGCAGTGCCTACCCGGACTTTAACACTGAAGCTTTCTTT
-,TRBV12-3/TRBV12-4,many,TRBJ1-1,CASSPTTVGTEAFF,TGTGCCAGCAGTCCCACCACCGTCGGCACTGAAGCTTTCTTT
TRBD2,TRBV29-1,many,TRBJ2-3,CSVVLAGITDTQYF,TGCAGCGTTGTACTAGCGGGGATAACAGATACGCAGTATTTT
-,TRBV28,many,TRBJ2-1,CASSPRLSGRVNEQFF,TGTGCCAGCAGTCCCCGCCTCAGCGGTAGGGTCAATGAGCAGTTCTTC
-,TRBV5-5,many,TRBJ1-1,CASSQMTGYTEAFF,TGTGCCAGCAGCCAAATGACAGGTTACACTGAAGCTTTCTTT
-,TRBV20-1,many,TRBJ2-2,CSARREGELFF,TGCAGTGCTAGACGGGAGGGGGAGCTGTTTTTT
-,TRBV20-1,many,TRBJ2-3,CSARVGATQYF,TGCAGTGCTAGAGTAGGGGCCACGCAGTATTTT
-,TRBV12-3/TRBV12-4,-,TRBJ2-5,CASSLDWQETQHF,TGTGCCAGCAGCCTGGACTGGCAAGAGACCCAGCACTTC
-,TRBV5-1,many,TRBJ2-3,CASSWTQSSLTDTQYF,TGCGCCAGCAGCTGGACCCAATCCAGTCTTACGGATACGCAGTATTTT
TRBD2,TRBV7-9,many,TRBJ2-7,CASSFGGTIAYEQYF,TGTGCCAGCAGCTTTGGCGGGACTATAGCCTACGAGCAGTACTTC
TRBD1,TRBV20-1,many,TRBJ1-4,CSARDTGDGEKLFF,TGCAGTGCTAGAGACACAGGGGACGGTGAAAAACTGTTTTTT
-,TRBV7-6,-,TRBJ2-3,CASSSSERRPASTQYF,TGTGCCAGCAGCTCCTCTGAGAGACGCCCGGCTTCTACGCAGTATTTT